Following are 11 T cell receptor beta chains from one sample sequenced in a study of OX40 agonist ivuxolimab in advanced cancers. This table comes from immunoSEQ multiplex PCR, and its TCRdb copy is limited to in-frame clones, with some not included. The sample holds roughly 41,000 clones, 88% seen once. The material was CD4+ or CD8+ T cells sorted from blood, obtained in a trial of the OX40 agonist ivuxolimab. The receptor set was obtained from an adult with an advanced solid tumor such as melanoma, head and neck, liver or kidney cancer.

The chain is built from TRBV13 and TRBJ2-7, with D unresolved. Germline V lookup: CDR1 PRHDT, CDR2 FYEKMQ (reference sequence). Trimming pared 5 bases from V and 7 bases from J, leaving 15 bases between. The CDR3 is 13 residues long. CDR3: CASSRTFRSEQYF. The DNA of the CDR3 is TGTGCCAGCAGCCGCACCTTCCGGTCAGAGCAGTACTTC.

A word on this clone: Distinct nucleotide sequences in the sample also encode this CDR3. This chain uses TRBV20-1 with TRBJ1-4; D gene unclear. Trimming pared 3 bases from V and 5 bases from J, leaving 4 bases between. The germline CDR1 and CDR2 sequences are DFQATT and SNEGSKA (reference sequence). The length of the CDR3 is 11 residues. CDR3: CSARANEKLFF. The CDR3, as DNA: TGCAGTGCTAGGGCGAATGAAAAACTGTTTTTT.

V usage is TRBV7-2 and J usage is TRBJ2-1; tentative D call: TRBD2 (5 bases). This CDR3 is built from 12 residues. V was pared by 3 bases and J by 11 bases, with 11 bases between. CDR1 is SGHTA and CDR2 is FQGNSA in the germline V gene. CDR3: CASSFRSGKQFF. CDR3 nucleotides: TGTGCCAGCAGCTTCCGATCGGGGAAGCAGTTCTTC. The full variable domain, with the rest looked up from reference TRBV7-2 and TRBJ2-1, is GAGVSQSPSNKVTEKGKDVELRCDPISGHTALYWYRQSLGQGLEFLIYFQGNSAPDKSGLPSDRFSAERTGGSVSTLTIQRTQQEDSAVYLCASSFRSGKQFFGPGTRLTVL.

The chain carries TRBV9 and TRBJ1-1; D not resolved. Germline CDR1 is SGDLS and CDR2 is YYNGEE. Trimming pared 0 bases from V and 1 base from J, leaving 4 bases between. This CDR3 spans 13 amino acids. The CDR3 bases are TGTGCCAGCAGCGTAGTGCCGAACACTGAAGCTTTCTTT. This encodes CASSVVPNTEAFF.

V is TRBV28 and J is TRBJ2-3; 8 nucleotides align to TRBD1. CDR1 and CDR2 (germline): MDHEN, SYDVKM. V shed 6 bases and J 7 bases; nucleotides not matched to a gene: 12. The CDR3 extends over 15 amino acids. The CDR3 nucleotides are TGTGCCAGCAGCTTGACAGCGGACAGGGAAAATACGCAGTATTTT. Translated: CASSLTADRENTQYF.

The V call is TRBV15, the J call TRBJ2-1; D not certain. The CDR3 extends over 13 amino acids. V was trimmed by 5 bases and J by 2 bases, leaving 7 bases between them. The germline gives CDR1 LNHNV, CDR2 YYDKDF (reference sequence). This CDR3 reads CATSSDPYNEQFF. CDR3 sequence (DNA): TGTGCCACCAGCTCGGACCCCTACAATGAGCAGTTCTTC.

The V and J genes are TRBV27 and TRBJ2-2; no firm D call. The CDR3 totals 12 residues. Trimming removed 7 bases at V and 7 bases at J, with 10 bases between. Germline V gene data show CDR1 as MNHEY and CDR2 as SMNVEV (reference sequence). The CDR3, as DNA: TGTGCCAGCACAAGCTTTGACGGGGAGCTGTTTTTT. Translation gives CASTSFDGELFF.

The DNA of the CDR3 is TGTGCCAGCAGCCTGACTAGCGGGAGGCTAGATGAGCAGTTCTTC. Translation gives CASSLTSGRLDEQFF. The rearrangement joins TRBV5-5 to TRBJ2-1, with 13 bases identical to TRBD2. Germline V CDR1 and CDR2: SGHKS, YYEKEE (reference sequence). The CDR3 consists of 15 residues. V lost 4 bases to trimming and J lost 8 bases; unmatched junction nucleotides: 6.

The chain employs TRBV2 and TRBJ2-7; TRBD1 agrees at 7 bases. CDR3 length equals 16 residues. CDR1 is SNHLY and CDR2 is FYNNEI in the germline V gene. J was trimmed by 7 bases and V by 7 bases; bases with no gene match: 19. CDR3 sequence: CASNRQGGASLWEQYF. The CDR3 DNA sequence: TGTGCCAGCAACCGCCAAGGGGGCGCGTCTCTGTGGGAGCAGTACTTC.

The genes are TRBV15 and TRBJ2-1; TRBD2 might be the D (6 bases). CDR1 and CDR2 from the germline V gene are LNHNV and YYDKDF (reference sequence). Trimming removed 5 bases from V and 1 base from J, with 6 bases in between. The CDR3 is 13 residues long. In DNA form, the CDR3 reads TGTGCCACCAGCGCGGGATCCTACAATGAGCAGTTCTTC. It yields the protein CATSAGSYNEQFF.

The table lists this clone with a few counts. The gene calls are TRBV4-1 and TRBJ1-2; weak D call: TRBD1 (6 bases). V lost 1 base and J lost 8, with 14 bases in between. Germline V gene data show CDR1 as MGHRA and CDR2 as YSYEKL. CDR3 length: 14 amino acids. CDR3 region: CASSQGPIGGGYTF. The CDR3 nucleotides are TGCGCCAGCAGCCAAGGCCCAATCGGGGGCGGCTACACCTTC.